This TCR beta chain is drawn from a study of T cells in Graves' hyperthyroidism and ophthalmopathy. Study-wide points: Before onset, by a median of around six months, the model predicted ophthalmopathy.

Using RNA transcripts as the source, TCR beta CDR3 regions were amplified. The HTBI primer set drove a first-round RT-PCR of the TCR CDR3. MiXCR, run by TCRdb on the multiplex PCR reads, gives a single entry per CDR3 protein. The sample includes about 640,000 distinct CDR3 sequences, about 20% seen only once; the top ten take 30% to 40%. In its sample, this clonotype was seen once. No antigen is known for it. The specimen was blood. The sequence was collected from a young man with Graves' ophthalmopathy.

DNA of the CDR3: TGTGCCAGCAGTGATATCCTAATCTGGGACAGGGTGACCGGGGAGCTGTTTTTT. This encodes CASSDILIWDRVTGELFF. The rearrangement links TRBV6-1 to TRBJ2-2; 9 nucleotides match TRBD1. The V gene end was trimmed by 3 bases and the J gene end by 5 bases; junction bases not matched to a gene: 13. The CDR3 runs to 18 residues. Germline V gene lookup returns CDR1 MNHNS and CDR2 SASEGT.